The clone carrying this T cell receptor beta chain occurred a few times. Its target is unknown. Other DNA sequences in the sample encode the same CDR3. This specimen belongs to a study of cytomegalovirus exposure and HLA in healthy donors. General study results and limits: The productive fraction for most TCR beta V segments was about 87% or about 30% in an earlier analysis. Equally common other TCR beta chains were less clonally expanded than HLA-associated ones, a later analysis found. One later analysis reportedly identified an Asian-associated ancestry cluster that showed fewer N-insertions than the roughly 620-donor mean.

Use of 60 Vbeta and 13 Jbeta primers characterized the PCR. Produced via immunoSEQ multiplex PCR; TCRdb's table is partial and in-frame only. The data show 150,000 to 200,000 clones, 80% seen once. The CDR3 has 15 amino acids. V lost 4 bases, J lost 1 base, and 4 bases stayed unmatched. Germline V gene data show CDR1 as SNHLY and CDR2 as FYNNEI. The sample was PBMCs. V gene TRBV2 combines with J gene TRBJ1-5, with TRBD1 matching over 7 bases. The source of this sequence is a woman between 40 and 55 years old in good health and CMV-seronegative. In nucleotides, the CDR3 is TGTGCCAGCAGTGGGGACAGTCTAAGCAATCAGCCCCAGCATTTT. It specifies CASSGDSLSNQPQHF. The full variable domain, its missing parts supplied by reference TRBV2 and TRBJ1-5, is EPEVTQTPSHQVTQMGQEVILRCVPISNHLYFYWYRQILGQKVEFLVSFYNNEISEKSEIFDDQFSVERPDGSNFTLKIRSTKLEDSAMYFCASSGDSLSNQPQHFGDGTRLSIL.